This passage covers 27 T cell receptor beta chains from one sample sequenced in a study of neurological immune-mediated disorders. From the 5' RACE reads, TCRdb called clonotypes with MiXCR, one entry per CDR3 protein. The sample carries 45,000 to 55,000 distinct CDR3 sequences, around 4% recorded once. Sequences were obtained from PBMCs. Receptor source: a man in his sixties with multiple sclerosis.

In this sample, this clonotype turned up many times. The rearrangement uses TRBV29-1 and TRBJ1-2; no definite D call. Germline V CDR1 and CDR2: SQVTM, ANQGSEA. The CDR3 runs to 11 residues. The CDR3 protein is CTAGMDYGYTF. For the CDR3, the DNA is TGCACCGCTGGGATGGACTATGGCTACACCTTC. Supplemented by reference TRBV29-1 and TRBJ1-2, the full variable domain reads SAVISQKPSRDICQRGTSLTIQCQVDSQVTMMFWYRQQPGQSLTLIATANQGSEATYESGFVIDKFPISRPNLTFSTLTVSNMSPEDSSIYLCTAGMDYGYTFGSGTRLTVV.

In its sample, this clonotype was seen many times. The chain uses TRBV4-1 and TRBJ2-1, with 7 positions matching TRBD2. This CDR3 comprises 15 residues. Germline V gives CDR1 MGHRA, CDR2 YSYEKL. The trim removed 1 base at V and 10 bases at J, leaving 10 bases unmatched. CDR3 nucleotide sequence: TGCGCCAGCAGCCAAGTGGGACTACCCCCAGGAGAGCAGTTCTTC. It specifies CASSQVGLPPGEQFF.

This clonotype was seen many times. The chain carries TRBV6-8 and TRBJ2-7; TRBD1 agrees at 8 bases. The length of the CDR3 is 14 residues. Unmatched junction bases numbered 8, after V lost 5 bases and J lost 5 bases. CDR1 is MNHGY, CDR2 SAAAGT, per germline. The CDR3 spells CASSKGQGVDEQYF. The CDR3 bases are TGTGCCAGCAGTAAAGGACAGGGAGTTGACGAGCAGTACTTC.

This clonotype was seen repeatedly, ten times or more. This chain joins TRBV20-1 and TRBJ1-2; D is uncertain. V lost 4 bases and J lost 6, with 9 bases in between. Germline lookup yields CDR1 DFQATT and CDR2 SNEGSKA (reference sequence). This CDR3 is built from 11 residues. In nucleotides, the CDR3 is TGCAGTGCTAAGGTCTGGGATGGCTACACCTTC. Its protein is CSAKVWDGYTF.

This clonotype was seen at least ten times. The chain couples TRBV7-6 to TRBJ1-4; D uncertain. The germline CDR1 and CDR2 sequences are SGHVS and FNYEAQ. Trimming took off 2 bases at V and 3 bases at J, with 13 bases between the two ends. The CDR3 runs 16 residues. CDR3 loop: CASSLREPRANEKLFF. The DNA of the CDR3 is TGTGCCAGCAGCTTAAGGGAACCTCGGGCTAATGAAAAACTGTTTTTT.

This clonotype came up a few times. This chain uses TRBV29-1 with TRBJ2-1; a weak D match, TRBD1 (6 bases). V was cut by 6 bases and J by 9 bases, with 15 bases left in between. The V gene's germline CDR1 is SQVTM and CDR2 ANQGSEA. The CDR3 consists of 12 residues. For the CDR3, the DNA is TGCAGCGTCGGTCCAACAGGGTCTGAGCAGTTCTTC. Protein product: CSVGPTGSEQFF.

Ten or more counts support this clonotype. J is TRBJ1-1 and V is TRBV6-2 or TRBV6-3; D gene uncertain. The CDR3 spans 15 residues. CDR1 is MNHEY, CDR2 SVGEGT, per germline. V was pared by 6 bases and J by 2 bases, with 16 bases between. This chain's CDR3 is CASSAVGRSNTEAFF. The CDR3 nucleotides read TGTGCCAGCAGCGCCGTCGGGCGTTCCAACACTGAAGCTTTCTTT.

This clonotype was found many times. The chain has TRBV5-1 and TRBJ1-1, with TRBD1 matching over 9 bases. CDR1 is SGHRS, CDR2 YFSETQ, per germline. J gave up 6 bases and V 2 bases, and 5 bases lay outside the gene matches. This CDR3 has 14 amino acids. As DNA, the CDR3 is TGCGCCAGCAGCTTCACAGGGGGCCCCGCTGAAGCTTTCTTT. Its protein product is CASSFTGGPAEAFF.

This clonotype was counted many times. This chain's CDR3 is CASSFRGMGGDTQYF. CDR3 in DNA: TGTGCCAGCAGTTTTCGGGGGATGGGGGGAGATACGCAGTATTTT. The chain has TRBV12-3 or TRBV12-4 and TRBJ2-3, with a possible D match to TRBD2 (6 bases). Trimming left V 3 bases short and J 5 bases short, with 15 bases between. The CDR3 has 15 amino acids.

The table lists this clonotype with many counts. The chain couples TRBV5-1 to TRBJ2-1; the match to TRBD1 covers 8 bases. Germline V CDR1 and CDR2: SGHRS, YFSETQ. The CDR3 consists of 16 residues. Germline trimming cut 6 bases from V and 2 bases from J; bases unmatched to any gene: 10. CDR3 sequence: CASTLHGTGPYNEQFF. CDR3 nucleotides: TGCGCCAGCACGCTACACGGGACAGGCCCCTACAATGAGCAGTTCTTC. Using reference TRBV5-1 and TRBJ2-1 for the parts outside the CDR3, the full variable domain is KAGVTQTPRYLIKTRGQQVTLSCSPISGHRSVSWYQQTPGQGLQFLFEYFSETQRNKGNFPGRFSGRQFSNSRSEMNVSTLELGDSALYLCASTLHGTGPYNEQFFGPGTRLTVL.

This clonotype was counted at least ten times. V gene TRBV7-6 combines with J gene TRBJ1-2; D uncertain. In germline, CDR1 is SGHVS, CDR2 FNYEAQ. The CDR3 length is 14 residues. V was clipped by 5 bases and J by 4 bases, with 14 bases between them. DNA of the CDR3: TGTGCCAGCAGCGCCAACAGAGCGTCCTATGGCTACACCTTC. It translates to CASSANRASYGYTF.

This clonotype appeared many times. V and J are TRBV14 and TRBJ2-2, with D tentatively TRBD1 (6 bases). V gave up 2 bases and J gave up 9 bases, with 16 bases separating them. Germline CDR1 and CDR2: SGHDN and FVKESK. The CDR3 runs 15 residues. CDR3 nucleotide sequence: TGTGCCAGCAGCCAACTTACCACAGGGATCCGGGAGCTGTTTTTT. Residues: CASSQLTTGIRELFF.

This clonotype was seen ten or more times. The chain has TRBV7-9 and TRBJ2-2, with TRBD1 matching 7 bases. V was clipped by 5 bases and J by 4 bases; unmatched bases: 7. Germline-derived CDR1 and CDR2 are SEHNR and FQNEAQ (reference sequence). This CDR3 has 15 residues. In DNA form, the CDR3 reads TGTGCCAGCAGCCCCGGGACAGTCAGCACCGGGGAGCTGTTTTTT. Its protein is CASSPGTVSTGELFF.

The chain combines TRBV27 with TRBJ1-1, with 7 bases matching TRBD1. The CDR3 spans 16 residues. Germline V gene sequence: CDR1 MNHEY, CDR2 SMNVEV (reference sequence). The junction had 8 bases not matched to a gene; V was cut back by 3 bases and J by 1 base. The CDR3 bases are TGTGCCAGCAGTTTGTCGGGGGCAGGGGGGAACACTGAAGCTTTCTTT. This translates into CASSLSGAGGNTEAFF.

This clonotype occurred a few times. V and J are TRBV29-1 and TRBJ2-7; TRBD1 is a possible D gene (6 bases). CDR1 and CDR2 from the germline V gene are SQVTM and ANQGSEA. Trimming pared 6 bases from V and 3 bases from J, leaving 18 bases between. The CDR3 has 14 amino acids. The CDR3 region has the DNA TGCAGCGTCTCATTCCGGGACAATCGCTACGAGCAGTACTTC. Translation: CSVSFRDNRYEQYF.

This clonotype was found a few times. V and J are TRBV20-1 and TRBJ1-2; 8 nucleotides agree with TRBD1. J lost 8 bases, V lost 0 bases, and 8 bases had no gene match. The CDR3 consists of 14 residues. Germline V gene sequence: CDR1 DFQATT, CDR2 SNEGSKA (reference sequence). CDR3 in amino acids: CSARDGQGMGGYTF. In DNA form, the CDR3 reads TGCAGTGCTAGAGACGGACAGGGCATGGGAGGCTACACCTTC.

This clonotype has at least ten counts. This chain uses TRBV7-9 with TRBJ2-7, with D tentatively TRBD1 (6 bases). This CDR3 region has 13 residues. Looked up from germline, CDR1 is SEHNR and CDR2 is FQNEAQ (reference sequence). The V end lost 9 bases, the J end lost 2 bases, and 14 bases lay between the germline ends. CDR3 sequence (DNA): TGTGCCAGTAAGGGGGAGAACACCTACGAGCAGTACTTC. Translated, it gives CASKGENTYEQYF.

This clonotype was counted ten times or more. The chain couples TRBV12-3 or TRBV12-4 to TRBJ1-5; D remains ambiguous. V lost 8 bases and J 7 bases, leaving 15 bases between the germline ends. This CDR3 has 13 amino acids. The CDR3 here is CASDRSRGQPQHF. The CDR3 coding sequence is TGTGCCAGCGATAGGAGTCGCGGGCAGCCCCAGCATTTT.

This clonotype has ten or more counts. The DNA for the CDR3 is TGTGCCAGCAGGAGGCGGGATTCTAACTATGGCTACACCTTC. Translation: CASRRRDSNYGYTF. V gene TRBV2 combines with J gene TRBJ1-2; D ambiguous. The V gene's germline CDR1 is SNHLY and CDR2 FYNNEI. The V end lost 6 bases, the J end lost 0 bases, and 11 bases lay between the germline ends. This CDR3 spans 14 amino acids.

This clonotype was detected ten times or more. The chain employs TRBV5-6 and TRBJ1-1; D gene uncertain. CDR3 length equals 15 residues. Germline values: CDR1 SGHDT, CDR2 YYEEEE. V was cut by 4 bases and J by 0 bases, with 13 bases left in between. The CDR3 region is CASSPLGPVNTEAFF. DNA of the CDR3: TGTGCCAGCAGCCCGCTAGGCCCCGTGAACACTGAAGCTTTCTTT.

This clonotype was counted ten times or more. CDR3 amino acids: CASSLARGNEQYF. CDR3 in DNA: TGCGCCAGCAGCTTGGCCAGGGGGAACGAGCAGTACTTC. V and J are TRBV5-1 and TRBJ2-7; 7 nucleotides align to TRBD1. Germline V CDR1 and CDR2: SGHRS, YFSETQ. After removal of 0 bases from V and 5 bases from J, the junction contained 2 bases not matched to a gene. This CDR3 spans 13 amino acids.

In this sample, this clonotype turned up many times. The chain is built from TRBV7-9 and TRBJ2-5, with 10 bases that match TRBD2. After removal of 3 bases from V and 2 bases from J, the junction contained 3 bases not matched to a gene. The CDR3 extends over 15 amino acids. Germline CDR1 reads SEHNR; CDR2 reads FQNEAQ (reference sequence). The CDR3 nucleotides are TGTGCCAGCAGCTTGGGACTAGCGTATCAAGAGACCCAGTACTTC. It is translated as CASSLGLAYQETQYF.

This clonotype was detected many times. The chain carries TRBV24-1 and TRBJ2-1; 8 bases line up with TRBD2. The CDR3 length is 14 residues. The trim removed 5 bases at V and 2 bases at J, leaving 1 base unmatched. CDR1 and CDR2 from the germline V gene are KGHDR and SFDVKD. This chain's CDR3 is CATSGAGAYNEQFF. Here the CDR3 DNA reads TGTGCCACCAGTGGAGCGGGAGCCTACAATGAGCAGTTCTTC.

In this sample, this clonotype turned up many times. J is TRBJ2-5 and V is TRBV20-1; D may correspond to TRBD1 or TRBD2 (5 bases each). V was shortened by 3 bases and J by 7 bases, with 21 bases between the two germline ends. The CDR3 covers 15 residues. From germline, CDR1 is DFQATT and CDR2 SNEGSKA (reference sequence). CDR3 nucleotides: TGCAGTGCTAGCTCAGTCGGGACCAAAAGTGGGACCCAGTACTTC. Translated, it gives CSASSVGTKSGTQYF.

This clonotype has only a few counts. The chain is built from TRBV15 and TRBJ2-4, with D tentatively TRBD2 (6 bases). V lost 1 base and J lost 0, with 19 bases in between. CDR3 length: 19 residues. Germline assignment: CDR1 LNHNV and CDR2 YYDKDF (reference sequence). The CDR3 nucleotides are TGTGCCACCAGCAGAGGGGATAGACCGGGGGATATAGCCAAAAACATTCAGTACTTC. It is translated as CATSRGDRPGDIAKNIQYF.

In its sample, this clonotype was seen many times. The chain has TRBV20-1 and TRBJ1-3; tentative D call: TRBD1 (5 bases). CDR3 length: 13 residues. V was pared by 0 bases and J by 7 bases, with 10 bases between. CDR1 and CDR2 (germline): DFQATT, SNEGSKA (reference sequence). The CDR3 loop is CSAREVGGNTIYF. The CDR3 nucleotides read TGCAGTGCTAGAGAGGTTGGGGGGAACACCATATATTTT.

There are many counts of this clonotype. V and J are TRBV24-1 and TRBJ2-1; 8 bases agree with TRBD1. From germline, CDR1 is KGHDR and CDR2 SFDVKD. With 9 bases clipped from V and 8 bases from J, the junction kept 14 bases outside the gene matches. The CDR3 runs 15 residues. CDR3 region: CATAGVGTGGDEQFF. Here the CDR3 DNA reads TGTGCCACCGCCGGGGTAGGGACAGGTGGCGATGAGCAGTTCTTC.